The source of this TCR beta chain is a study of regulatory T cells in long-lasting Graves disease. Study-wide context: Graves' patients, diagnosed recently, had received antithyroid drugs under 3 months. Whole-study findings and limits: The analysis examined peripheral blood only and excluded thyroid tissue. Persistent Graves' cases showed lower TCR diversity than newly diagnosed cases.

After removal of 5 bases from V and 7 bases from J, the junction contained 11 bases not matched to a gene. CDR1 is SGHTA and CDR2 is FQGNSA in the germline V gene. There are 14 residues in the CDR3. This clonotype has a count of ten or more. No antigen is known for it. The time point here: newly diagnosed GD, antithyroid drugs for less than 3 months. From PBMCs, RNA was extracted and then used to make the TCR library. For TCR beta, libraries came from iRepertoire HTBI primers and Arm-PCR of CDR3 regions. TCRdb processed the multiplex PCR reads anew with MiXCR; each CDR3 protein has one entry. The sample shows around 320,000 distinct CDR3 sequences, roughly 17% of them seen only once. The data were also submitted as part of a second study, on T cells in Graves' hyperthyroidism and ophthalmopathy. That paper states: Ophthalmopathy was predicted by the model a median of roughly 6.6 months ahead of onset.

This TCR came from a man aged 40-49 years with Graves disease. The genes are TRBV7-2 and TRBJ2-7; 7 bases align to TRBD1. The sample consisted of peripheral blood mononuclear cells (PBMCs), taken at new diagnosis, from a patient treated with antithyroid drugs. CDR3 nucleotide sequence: TGTGCCAGCAGCAACACGGACAGGATCTTTGAGCAGTACTTC. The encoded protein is CASSNTDRIFEQYF.